The 4 T cell receptor beta chains below come from one sample, sequenced in a study of long-term antiretroviral therapy in people with HIV. The libraries were made with immunoSEQ v3.0 at survey level. Profiled with immunoSEQ multiplex PCR; TCRdb holds only in-frame clones, not every one. The sample has roughly 18,000 clones, roughly 80% seen once; the top ten hold approximately 8%. Sequencing used unsorted PBMCs, obtained 0.9 years after starting antiretroviral therapy. Receptor source: a young man with HIV.

The chain has TRBV6-1 and TRBJ1-4, with TRBD1 identical over 9 bases. With V trimmed by 5 bases and J by 11 bases, 9 bases remained unmatched. CDR1 and CDR2 (germline): MNHNS, SASEGT. CDR3 length: 14 amino acids. This CDR3 reads CASSMRTGEGKLFF. CDR3 DNA: TGTGCCAGCAGTATGCGGACAGGGGAAGGTAAACTGTTTTTT.

This rearrangement joins TRBV11-2 to TRBJ1-3; 7 nucleotides match TRBD1. The germline gives CDR1 SGHAT, CDR2 FQNNGV. The V and J ends lost 5 bases and 0 bases, in that order; junction bases with no gene match: 16. The CDR3 totals 19 residues. This CDR3 is CASSGRTGLNWLSGNTIYF. CDR3 nucleotide sequence: TGTGCCAGCAGCGGCCGGACAGGACTTAACTGGCTCTCTGGAAACACCATATATTTT.

V is TRBV11-2 and J is TRBJ2-4, with D hard to call. The length of the CDR3 is 12 residues. Germline assignment: CDR1 SGHAT and CDR2 FQNNGV. V lost 1 base, J lost 5 bases, and 3 bases lay in between. Here the CDR3 reads CASSLGENIQYF. The CDR3 DNA is TGTGCCAGCAGCTTAGGGGAAAACATTCAGTACTTC.

This CDR3 reads CASSLGGPFSGNTIYF. As DNA, the CDR3 is TGTGCCAGCAGTTTGGGAGGGCCGTTCTCTGGAAACACCATATATTTT. The V call is TRBV27, the J call TRBJ1-3, with D uncertain. Germline loops: CDR1 MNHEY, CDR2 SMNVEV (reference sequence). The V gene lost 3 bases and the J gene lost 0 bases, with 12 bases spanning the gap. CDR3 length: 16 residues.